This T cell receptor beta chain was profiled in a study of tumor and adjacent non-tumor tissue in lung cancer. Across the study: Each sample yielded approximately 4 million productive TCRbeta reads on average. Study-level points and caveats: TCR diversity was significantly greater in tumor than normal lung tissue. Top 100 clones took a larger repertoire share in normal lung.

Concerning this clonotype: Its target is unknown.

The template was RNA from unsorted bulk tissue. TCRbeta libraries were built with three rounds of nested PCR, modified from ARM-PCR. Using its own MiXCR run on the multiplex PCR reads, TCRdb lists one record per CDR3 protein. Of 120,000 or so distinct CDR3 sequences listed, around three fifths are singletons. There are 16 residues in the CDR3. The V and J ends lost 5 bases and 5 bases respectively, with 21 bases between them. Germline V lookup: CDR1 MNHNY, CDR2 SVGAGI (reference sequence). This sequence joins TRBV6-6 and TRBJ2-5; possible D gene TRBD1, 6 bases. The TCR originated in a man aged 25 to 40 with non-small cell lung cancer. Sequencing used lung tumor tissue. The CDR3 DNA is TGTGCCAGCAGTCAAACGGGACAAAACCTATGGGAGACCCAGTACTTC. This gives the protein CASSQTGQNLWETQYF.